These T cell receptor beta chains were read from a single sample in a study of shared clonotypes between healthy human individuals. Assay: immunoSEQ multiplex PCR; the TCRdb copy retains only in-frame clones and omits some. The table shows 2 million to 2.5 million clones, with around 90% occurring only once. Specimen: naive CD4+ T cells from PBMCs. These TCRs come from a man aged 18 to 30 in good health. Some clones in this sample may be carry-over from other donors' samples. The CDR3 runs from the conserved cysteine through the conserved F or W. A D gene is named only where the DNA matches it firmly. Only some rows state a clone size, as once, few, many or a class for expanded clones.

size	J	V	D	DNA	CDR3
.	TRBJ2-2	TRBV6-6	.	TGTGCCAGCAGTTACTCTGGGGCCACCGGGGAGCTGTTTTTT	CASSYSGATGELFF
.	TRBJ2-3	TRBV29-1	.	TGCAGCGCTGGGAGACTCCTCTCGGGCACAGATACGCAGTATTTT	CSAGRLLSGTDTQYF
once	TRBJ2-4	TRBV10-3	.	TGTGCCATCAGTGTAGCAGGGGAAGTCAAAAACATTCAGTACTTC	CAISVAGEVKNIQYF
.	TRBJ2-5	TRBV7-9	TRBD1	TGTGCCAGCAGCTCACAGGGGTGGGAGACCCAGTACTTC	CASSSQGWETQYF
.	TRBJ1-2	TRBV19	.	TGTGCCAGTAGTCCGGTTGGCGGGGAGTTCTTCTATGGCTACACCTTC	CASSPVGGEFFYGYTF
.	TRBJ2-1	TRBV14	TRBD2	TGTGCCAGCAGCCCGAGCGGGAGGGCAATCAATGAGCAGTTCTTC	CASSPSGRAINEQFF
.	TRBJ2-3	TRBV5-4	.	TGTGCCAGCAGCCTCCGAGCGCCGAGCACAGATACGCAGTATTTT	CASSLRAPSTDTQYF
.	TRBJ1-5	TRBV28	.	TGTGCCAGCAGTTTTCGACAGTTCTATAGCAATCAGCCCCAGCATTTT	CASSFRQFYSNQPQHF
.	TRBJ1-2	TRBV14	.	TGTGCCAGCCGCCGAAGGGGCAATCTCTATGGCTACACCTTC	CASRRRGNLYGYTF
.	TRBJ2-1	TRBV6-4	TRBD2	TGTGCCAGCAGCAGACTAGCTACAGACTACAATGAGCAGTTCTTC	CASSRLATDYNEQFF
.	TRBJ2-7	TRBV10-3	TRBD1	TGTGCCATCAGCGACTCCAGGACAGGGGCCTACGAGCAGTACTTC	CAISDSRTGAYEQYF
.	TRBJ2-3	TRBV5-6	.	TGTGCCAGCAGCCACCTTAAGCGGAGCACAGATACGCAGTATTTT	CASSHLKRSTDTQYF
.	TRBJ1-4	TRBV25-1	.	TGTGCCAGCAGTGCTAGTGCGCGGGATGAAAAACTGTTTTTT	CASSASARDEKLFF
.	TRBJ2-1	TRBV27	TRBD1	TGTGCCAGCAGAGCCGACAGGGGACCATCCTACAATGAGCAGTTCTTC	CASRADRGPSYNEQFF
.	TRBJ2-5	TRBV5-4	.	TGTGCCAGCAGCGACGACAGGCAAGAGACCCAGTACTTC	CASSDDRQETQYF
.	TRBJ2-3	TRBV7-9	TRBD1	TGTGCCAGCAGCATCCGACAGGGAGCAGATACGCAGTATTTT	CASSIRQGADTQYF
.	TRBJ1-5	TRBV19	TRBD1	TGTGCCAGTAGTATCGATTGGGACAGGGGGCGACAGCCCCAGCATTTT	CASSIDWDRGRQPQHF
once	TRBJ2-1	TRBV7-6	TRBD2	TGTGCCAGCAGCTTACGACTAGCGGGAGCCAATGAGCAGTTCTTC	CASSLRLAGANEQFF
.	TRBJ2-7	TRBV4-3	.	TGCGCCAGCAGCCAAGGGGTCAAGTGGCGGACTGAACCCTCCTACGAGCAGTACTTC	CASSQGVKWRTEPSYEQYF
.	TRBJ2-3	TRBV7-9	.	TGTGCCAGCAGCTTAGAGTTAGTGTCAGATACGCAGTATTTT	CASSLELVSDTQYF
.	TRBJ2-3	TRBV29-1	.	TGCAGCGCCCTAAACGGACCTATGGATACGCAGTATTTT	CSALNGPMDTQYF
.	TRBJ2-1	TRBV7-2	TRBD1	TGTGCCAGCAGCTTAGCCGGGACAGGGAGCTACAATGAGCAGTTCTTC	CASSLAGTGSYNEQFF
.	TRBJ1-2	TRBV30	.	TGTGCCTGGAGCGTAAGGGGCGGCATTAATTCTAACTATGGCTACACCTTC	CAWSVRGGINSNYGYTF
.	TRBJ2-6	TRBV13	.	TGTGCCAGCAGCAGGGGGGGATCCTCCGGGGCCAACGTCCTGACTTTC	CASSRGGSSGANVLTF
.	TRBJ2-7	TRBV6-1	TRBD1	TGTGCCAGCAGTGAATTTGGGGGACAGGGGGCCGGGGAGCAGTACTTC	CASSEFGGQGAGEQYF
.	TRBJ2-5	TRBV9	.	TGTGCCAGCAGCGTAAGAGGTTCGGGGATCGAAGAGACCCAGTACTTC	CASSVRGSGIEETQYF
.	TRBJ1-2	TRBV5-4	TRBD1	TGTGCCAGCAGCTCATACAGGGGTGACTATGGCTACACCTTC	CASSSYRGDYGYTF
.	TRBJ2-7	TRBV6-1	.	TGTGCCAGCAGTGATCCCCCGAGTCCACGGGGCGCGGGCGAGCAGTACTTC	CASSDPPSPRGAGEQYF
.	TRBJ2-1	TRBV11-1	TRBD2	TGTGCCAGCAGCTTGCTAGCGGGAGGGCCGGGTGAGCAGTTCTTC	CASSLLAGGPGEQFF
.	TRBJ2-2	TRBV27	.	TGTGCCAGCAGGGCCGCCGGGGCGGGCCTGAACACCGGGGAGCTGTTTTTT	CASRAAGAGLNTGELFF